This T cell receptor beta chain was retrieved from a study of T cell responses to AZD1222 COVID-19 vaccine. Notes on the study in general: Baseline testing showed seropositivity in only six or seven AZD1222 recipients. Researchers report vaccine-associated CD4 TCRs spanning spike, with dominance at 160-218 and 743-854.

Germline V gene sequence: CDR1 KGHSH, CDR2 LQKENI. The J segment lost 4 bases and the V segment lost 3 bases, leaving 3 bases of the junction unmatched. This CDR3 is built from 15 residues. In regard to this clone: Its antigen is currently unknown.

Method: immunoSEQ multiplex PCR; TCRdb's copy keeps in-frame clones and lacks some. The sample lists about 180,000 clones, roughly 94% occurring once. V gene TRBV18 combines with J gene TRBJ2-1; TRBD2 agrees at 10 bases. The specimen was peripheral blood, collected 28 days after the second AZD1222 dose. The TCR comes from an adult who received the AZD1222 COVID-19 vaccine. CDR3 sequence: CASSPLAGEYNEQFF. The CDR3 DNA sequence: TGTGCCAGCTCACCCCTAGCGGGGGAATACAATGAGCAGTTCTTC.